The rows below give T cell receptor beta chains drawn from one sample of a study of TIL therapy for anti-PD-1-resistant metastatic lung cancer. Produced via immunoSEQ multiplex PCR; TCRdb's table is partial and in-frame only. The table has tens of thousands of clones, roughly 85% seen once. Sequenced material: blood, taken at baseline. All receptors derive from a person aged 25 to 85 with non-small cell lung cancer. Both conserved end residues are part of each CDR3. A D gene is named only where the DNA matches it firmly. Some rows mark clone size as missing; the rest say once, few, many or name a class of expanded clone.

>-|TRBV5-1|-|TRBJ2-5
TGCGCCAGCAGCCTCGGGATCTCCTATGGGGTGTCGACCGGGGAGACCCAGTACTTC
CASSLGISYGVSTGETQYF
>-|TRBV27|-|TRBJ2-7
TGTGCCAGCAGTTTCCCCGTCGGGGGACTGGACAGGAGCCACGAGCAGTACTTC
CASSFPVGGLDRSHEQYF
>once|TRBV12-2|-|TRBJ2-7
TGTGCAAGTCGCTCCCACCCGCGCGGGGTTTCCGAGGAGCAGTACTTC
CASRSHPRGVSEEQYF
>-|TRBV11-2|-|TRBJ2-1
TGTGCCAGCAGCTTCGAGGGCAGCTCCTACAATGAGCAGTTCTTC
CASSFEGSSYNEQFF
>-|TRBV11-2|-|TRBJ1-1
TGTGCCAGCAGCTTAGACCGTTACAGGTCCGACACTGAAGCTTTCTTT
CASSLDRYRSDTEAFF
>-|TRBV30|-|TRBJ1-3
TGTGCCTGGAGTGTGCAGGACATCCTACTATACTCTGGAAACACCATATATTTT
CAWSVQDILLYSGNTIYF
>once|TRBV28|TRBD1|TRBJ2-7
TGTGCCAGCAGTGGACTGCAGGGGGCGTTTGGCGAGCAGTACTTC
CASSGLQGAFGEQYF
>-|TRBV27|-|TRBJ2-2
TGTGCCAGCAGTCCGACTAGTACGAACACCGGGGAGCTGTTTTTT
CASSPTSTNTGELFF
>-|TRBV3-1/TRBV3-2|-|TRBJ1-4
TGTGCCAGCAGCCAAGCGCCAGATGAAAAACTGTTTTTT
CASSQAPDEKLFF
>-|TRBV6-6|-|TRBJ1-5
TGTGCCAGCAGGGTCCGGACAGTCAATCAGCCCCAGCATTTT
CASRVRTVNQPQHF
>few|TRBV6-4|-|TRBJ2-2
TGTGCCAGCAGTGACGGGGTCGGCGACACCGGGGAGCTGTTTTTT
CASSDGVGDTGELFF
>-|TRBV3-1/TRBV3-2|-|TRBJ2-1
TGTGCCAGCAGCCAAGATGGGGCGGGGCGGGACAATGAGCAGTTCTTC
CASSQDGAGRDNEQFF
>-|TRBV2|TRBD1|TRBJ1-4
TGTGCCAGCAGCGATGACAGGGGCGTTGAAAAACTGTTTTTT
CASSDDRGVEKLFF
>-|TRBV19|-|TRBJ1-5
TGTGCCAGTAGTAGGCTTTTCAGGGAAAGCAATCAGCCCCAGCATTTT
CASSRLFRESNQPQHF
>-|TRBV4-3|TRBD2|TRBJ2-1
TGCGCCAGCAGCCAAGATCAAGCGGGAGCCCCCTGGAATGAGCAGTTCTTC
CASSQDQAGAPWNEQFF
>-|TRBV5-1|TRBD1|TRBJ2-7
TGCGCCAGCAGCCCAAATGACGGGACAGGACCCTACGAGCAGTACTTC
CASSPNDGTGPYEQYF
>-|TRBV7-2|-|TRBJ2-7
TGTGCCAGCAGCTTATTTGTCGAGCAGTACTTC
CASSLFVEQYF
>-|TRBV9|-|TRBJ2-7
TGTGCCAGCAGCGCCCTAGGGGGGGACGAGGCCGAGCAGTACTTC
CASSALGGDEAEQYF
>few|TRBV4-3|-|TRBJ2-2
TGCGCCAGCAGCCAAGGTTCCGGGTATGCCGGGGAGCTGTTTTTT
CASSQGSGYAGELFF
>once|TRBV11-3|TRBD1|TRBJ2-7
TGTGCCAGCAGCTTAGATCTAAGGGGGCACGAGCAGTACTTC
CASSLDLRGHEQYF
>few|TRBV9|-|TRBJ1-1
TGTGCCAGCAGCGTGGGCAGGGGAAGAAACACTGAAGCTTTCTTT
CASSVGRGRNTEAFF
>once|TRBV4-1|-|TRBJ1-6
TGCGCCAGCAGCCAAGGGCTCGAGGTGTCACCCCTCCACTTT
CASSQGLEVSPLHF
>-|TRBV7-2|-|TRBJ2-2
TGTGCCAGCAGCCGATATAACACCGGGGAGCTGTTTTTT
CASSRYNTGELFF
>-|TRBV4-3|-|TRBJ1-2
TGCGCCAGCAGCCAAGGGACAGTTACGTTCCATGGCTACACCTTC
CASSQGTVTFHGYTF
>-|TRBV5-1|TRBD2|TRBJ2-5
TGCGCCAGCAGCTTGGGGTCCGGCGGGAGTGAGACCCAGTACTTC
CASSLGSGGSETQYF
>few|TRBV19|-|TRBJ1-1
TGTGCCAGTGGGGGGGACCCCACCGGCCGCACTGAAGCTTTCTTT
CASGGDPTGRTEAFF
>-|TRBV6-5|TRBD1|TRBJ1-4
TGTGCCAGCAGTTCCGGACAGGGAACAACTAATGAAAAACTGTTTTTT
CASSSGQGTTNEKLFF
>-|TRBV2|-|TRBJ2-1
TGTGCCAGCACGTGGGGCGCATACAATGAGCAGTTCTTC
CASTWGAYNEQFF
>-|TRBV7-2|TRBD2|TRBJ2-1
TGTGCCAGCAGCTTAGGACTAGCGCCGAACAATGAGCAGTTCTTC
CASSLGLAPNNEQFF
>-|TRBV4-3|-|TRBJ2-1
TGCGCCAGCAGCCCTAGGCCTGGCAACAATGAGCAGTTCTTC
CASSPRPGNNEQFF
>-|TRBV30|-|TRBJ2-7
TGTGCCCGGAGCGAACTCCGGGGGCGTCCCAGCTCCTACGAGCAGTACTTC
CARSELRGRPSSYEQYF
>-|TRBV7-9|TRBD2|TRBJ2-1
TGTGCCAGCAGCTCCCGACTAGCGGGAGGGGTTAGCAGTGAGCAGTTCTTC
CASSSRLAGGVSSEQFF
>-|TRBV7-2|TRBD2|TRBJ2-1
TGTGCCAGCAGCTTGTCCGGACTAGCGGGAGCGAATGAGCAGTTCTTC
CASSLSGLAGANEQFF
>-|TRBV6-4|-|TRBJ2-3
TGTGCCAGCAGGGGGTCCGCCGCTAGCACAGATACGCAGTATTTT
CASRGSAASTDTQYF
>once|TRBV9|-|TRBJ1-5
TGTGCCAGCAGTAAGGGGGTATTTCAGCCCCAGCATTTT
CASSKGVFQPQHF
>-|TRBV30|-|TRBJ2-7
TGTGCCTGGGGGTCTGAGGTAACCTACGAGCAGTACTTC
CAWGSEVTYEQYF
>-|TRBV30|-|TRBJ1-1
TGTGCCTTCAGGACGGGGGACACTGAAGCTTTCTTT
CAFRTGDTEAFF
>-|TRBV24-1|-|TRBJ2-7
TGTGCCACCAGTGACCGGGAACGCGCCTACGAGCAGTACTTC
CATSDRERAYEQYF
>-|TRBV5-7|-|TRBJ2-1
TGTGCCAGCAGCTTGAGACAGGCCTCCCCCGGGGGGTCCTACAATGAGCAGTTCTTC
CASSLRQASPGGSYNEQFF
>-|TRBV29-1|-|TRBJ2-7
TGCAGCGTTAGGGGGGGAGGGCCCTACGAGCAGTACTTC
CSVRGGGPYEQYF
>-|TRBV4-1|-|TRBJ2-7
TGCGCCAGCAGCCAAGGGGAGGGGGATTCGTCTGAGCAGTACTTC
CASSQGEGDSSEQYF
>-|TRBV7-9|-|TRBJ1-5
TGTGCCAGCAGCTTAGCAGGGGCGACACAAGGAGGTAGCAATCAGCCCCAGCATTTT
CASSLAGATQGGSNQPQHF
>-|TRBV29-1|TRBD2|TRBJ2-7
TGCAGCGTCCTTATGCGACAGCCTTCGGGCCCTACTAGCGGGAGGGCCTCCTACGAGCAGTACTTC
CSVLMRQPSGPTSGRASYEQYF
>-|TRBV24-1|TRBD1|TRBJ2-3
TGTGCCACCAGTGACCCCAGACAGGGTTCTTATACAGATACGCAGTATTTT
CATSDPRQGSYTDTQYF
>-|TRBV7-3|-|TRBJ2-3
TGTGCCAGCAGCTTCATGAGAGCTAGCACAGATACGCAGTATTTT
CASSFMRASTDTQYF
>-|TRBV6-5|TRBD1|TRBJ1-4
TGTGCCAGCAGAAGGACAGGCCAGAATGAAAAACTGTTTTTT
CASRRTGQNEKLFF
>few|TRBV5-1|TRBD1|TRBJ1-1
TGCGCCAGCACCCCACAGGGGCCGGTTACTGAAGCTTTCTTT
CASTPQGPVTEAFF
>-|TRBV11-2|TRBD2|TRBJ2-5
TGTGCCAGCAGCTTAGATCAACTAGCGGGAGGGGAGGAGACCCAGTACTTC
CASSLDQLAGGEETQYF